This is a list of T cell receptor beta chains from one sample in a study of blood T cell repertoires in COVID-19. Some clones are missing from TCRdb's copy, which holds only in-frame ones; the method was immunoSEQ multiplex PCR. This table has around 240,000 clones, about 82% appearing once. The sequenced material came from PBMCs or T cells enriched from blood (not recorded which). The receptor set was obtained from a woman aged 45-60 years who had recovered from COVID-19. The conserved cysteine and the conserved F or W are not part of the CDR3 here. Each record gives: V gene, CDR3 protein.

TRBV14,ASRLTGSINEQY
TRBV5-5,ASSRDGGWEQPQH
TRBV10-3,AISEVGGSYNEQF
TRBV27,ASSFNLRGFMNTEAF
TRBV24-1,ATSDFTESYEQY
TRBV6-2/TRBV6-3,ASSDLSPLH
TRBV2,ASSALAVYQETQY
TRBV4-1,ASSPPGGLNEKLF
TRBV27,ASSPGGLNTEAF
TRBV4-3,ASSQEPGQPYEQY
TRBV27,ASSLFGQNNEQF
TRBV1,TSSHSTGDPSRALNQPQH
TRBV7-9,ASSLWGGGIGNTEAF
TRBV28,ASSFLFAQTTYEQY
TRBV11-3,ASSLGGRGANTEAF
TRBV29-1,SVGTGPFYEQY
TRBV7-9,ASSFSGLSTDTQY
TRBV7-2,ASSPTGFTDTQY
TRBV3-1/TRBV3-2,ASSQPGTGFGNEQF
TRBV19,ASSMAAGGPETQY
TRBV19,ASSRQGDTEAF
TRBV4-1,ASSTRQRNNYGYT
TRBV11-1,ASSRDRDPRKLF
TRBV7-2,ASSVLAGGMYEQY
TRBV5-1,ASSFFGQGVGGNTIY
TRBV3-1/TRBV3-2,ASSQRDRGGGYT
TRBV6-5,ASVSGGLANYGYT
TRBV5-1,ASSLTDNTEAF
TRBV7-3,ASSTRDFTDTQY
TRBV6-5,ASRLDEAYGYT
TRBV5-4,ASSPSDRGYGYT
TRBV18,ASSPSRQDSPLH
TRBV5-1,ASSLAEQGKHTEAF